These T cell receptor beta chains were read from a single sample in a study of cytomegalovirus exposure and HLA in healthy donors. Produced via immunoSEQ multiplex PCR; TCRdb's table is partial and in-frame only. The sample contains 95,000 to 150,000 clones, 75% to 90% of which appear only once. The sample comprised PBMCs. The receptor set was obtained from a man aged 30 to 45 in good health and CMV-seronegative. Each CDR3 is given without its conserved first and last residue. Each record gives: V gene, J gene, CDR3 protein.

>TRBV7-9|TRBJ2-2
ASSLDPFGTVNTGELF
>TRBV7-8|TRBJ2-2
ASSLRTGVSTGELF
>TRBV5-6|TRBJ2-2
ASSSQGRGLF
>TRBV7-9|TRBJ2-2
ASRHINTGELF
>TRBV5-4|TRBJ2-5
ASSLDLEGETQY
>TRBV27|TRBJ2-7
ASSFPGTGFYEQY
>TRBV6-6|TRBJ1-3
ASSLRGRGVDTIY
>TRBV7-2|TRBJ1-6
ASSLDRAGNSPLH
>TRBV7-6|TRBJ2-7
ASSLEGSSGGAYEQY
>TRBV5-1|TRBJ2-3
ASSLGFSVGSDTQY
>TRBV6-5|TRBJ1-1
ASRRSDRSEAF
>TRBV15|TRBJ1-2
ATSARTGPGDGYT
>TRBV19|TRBJ1-5
ATKQGRSNQPQH
>TRBV11-2|TRBJ1-1
ASSLQGMNTEAF
>TRBV7-9|.
ASSLEGRGSYEQY
>TRBV5-1|TRBJ2-7
ASSLDPRGGQIGEQY
>TRBV5-1|TRBJ2-2
ASSLPSTGNTGELF
>TRBV5-6|TRBJ1-6
ASSLIAGENSPLH